This entry lists 17 T cell receptor beta chains sequenced from one sample in a study of cytomegalovirus exposure and HLA in healthy donors. It was with 60 Vbeta and 13 Jbeta primers that the PCR ran. Produced via immunoSEQ multiplex PCR; TCRdb's table is partial and in-frame only. Counted here are 150,000 or so clones, approximately 75% occurring once; the ten biggest clones make up about 2.7%. The source material was PBMCs. These TCRs come from a man younger than 35 in good health and CMV-seronegative.

This chain links TRBV6-6 with TRBJ1-4, with TRBD1 as a possible D gene (5 bases). This CDR3 is 14 amino acids long. Per germline, CDR1 MNHNY and CDR2 SVGAGI (reference sequence). Trimming took 4 bases from V and 0 from J, leaving 6 bases between them. This chain's CDR3 is CASSSTATNEKLFF. CDR3 bases: TGTGCCAGCAGTTCGACAGCAACTAATGAAAAACTGTTTTTT.

This chain links TRBV4-2 with TRBJ1-2; D uncertain. Germline V gene sequence: CDR1 LGHNA, CDR2 YNFKEQ. The CDR3 length is 16 residues. Trimming removed 0 bases from V and 5 bases from J, with 16 bases in between. CDR3 sequence (DNA): TGTGCCAGCAGCCAAGACGAACGGCTGGAGCTATATGGCTACACCTTC. Protein product: CASSQDERLELYGYTF.

The chain is built from TRBV4-1 and TRBJ2-2; no clear D. The CDR3 consists of 14 residues. V was pared by 0 bases and J by 5 bases, with 7 bases between. The V gene's germline CDR1 is MGHRA and CDR2 YSYEKL. The CDR3 reads CASSQDPQTGELFF. CDR3 nucleotide sequence: TGCGCCAGCAGCCAAGATCCCCAGACCGGGGAGCTGTTTTTT.

This clone was detected a few times. J is TRBJ1-2 and V is TRBV28; TRBD1 agrees at 8 bases. The CDR3 is made up of 17 amino acids. Trimming at V came to 6 bases and at J to 3 bases, leaving 15 bases not matched to a gene. Germline values: CDR1 MDHEN, CDR2 SYDVKM. The CDR3 is CASSTGTQTGGYYGYTF. CDR3 sequence (DNA): TGTGCCAGCAGCACCGGGACACAAACAGGGGGTTACTATGGCTACACCTTC.

J is TRBJ2-1 and V is TRBV29-1; 7 bases agree with TRBD2. The CDR3 loop spans 15 amino acids. CDR1 is SQVTM, CDR2 ANQGSEA, per germline. The J segment lost 3 bases and the V segment lost 6 bases, leaving 11 bases of the junction unmatched. CDR3 bases: TGCAGCGTGGAGCGGCGGGGGAACAACTACAATGAGCAGTTCTTC. Protein product: CSVERRGNNYNEQFF.

J is TRBJ1-5 and V is TRBV18; 9 bases are a match to TRBD1. The CDR3 has 17 amino acids. The germline V gene encodes CDR1 KGHSH and CDR2 LQKENI. The junction had 7 bases not matched to a gene; V was cut back by 0 bases and J by 4 bases. The DNA of the CDR3 is TGTGCCAGCTCACCACCGGGTCCGGACAGGGGAAATCAGCCCCAGCATTTT. It specifies CASSPPGPDRGNQPQHF.

The chain combines TRBV19 with TRBJ1-4, with 8 positions matching TRBD1. The CDR3 contains 17 residues. The V and J ends lost 3 bases and 0 bases, in that order; junction bases with no gene match: 6. Looked up from germline, CDR1 is LNHDA and CDR2 is SQIVND (reference sequence). In DNA, the CDR3 is TGTGCCAGTAGTATTGGGACAGGAATTGCAACTAATGAAAAACTGTTTTTT. Amino acid sequence: CASSIGTGIATNEKLFF. Full variable domain (remainder filled in from reference TRBV19 and TRBJ1-4): DGGITQSPKYLFRKEGQNVTLSCEQNLNHDAMYWYRQDPGQGLRLIYYSQIVNDFQKGDIAEGYSVSREKKESFPLTVTSAQKNPTAFYLCASSIGTGIATNEKLFFGSGTQLSVL.

This clone was found a few times. V is TRBV7-2 and J is TRBJ2-1, with D perhaps matching TRBD1 (6 bases). V lost 5 bases and J lost 6, with 11 bases in between. This CDR3 contains 13 residues. CDR1 SGHTA and CDR2 FQGNSA come from the germline V gene. CDR3 in amino acids: CASSPPGVNEQFF. CDR3 sequence (DNA): TGTGCCAGCAGCCCCCCAGGGGTCAATGAGCAGTTCTTC.

This clone was seen a handful of times. The V call is TRBV2, the J call TRBJ2-2; maybe TRBD1 (6 bases). The CDR3 has 15 residues. Trimming left V 5 bases short and J 7 bases short, with 17 bases between. Germline CDR1 reads SNHLY; CDR2 reads FYNNEI. CDR3 DNA sequence: TGTGCCAGCAGTCAGACTGGGACAAAGCTCGGGGAGCTGTTTTTT. Amino acids: CASSQTGTKLGELFF.

The chain carries TRBV11-2 and TRBJ2-1, with TRBD2 as a possible D gene (6 bases). This CDR3 spans 15 amino acids. CDR1 SGHAT and CDR2 FQNNGV come from the germline V gene. V lost 2 bases, J lost 5 bases, and 13 bases lay in between. The CDR3 DNA sequence: TGTGCCAGCAGCTTACGGAGGGTGTGGAACAATGAGCAGTTCTTC. Translation: CASSLRRVWNNEQFF. The whole variable domain, remainder taken from reference TRBV11-2 and TRBJ2-1, is EAGVAQSPRYKIIEKRQSVAFWCNPISGHATLYWYQQILGQGPKLLIQFQNNGVVDDSQLPKDRFSAERLKGVDSTLKIQPAKLEDSAVYLCASSLRRVWNNEQFFGPGTRLTVL.

This chain links TRBV7-2 with TRBJ2-7; 12 positions agree with TRBD2. The ends lost 4 bases at V and 0 bases at J; junction bases unmatched: 13. The CDR3 spans 19 residues. Germline V gene lookup returns CDR1 SGHTA and CDR2 FQGNSA. CDR3 sequence: CASSSRRASGGVGSYEQYF. The CDR3 bases are TGTGCCAGCAGCTCTCGACGGGCTAGCGGGGGGGTAGGCTCCTACGAGCAGTACTTC. Complete variable domain (other parts from reference TRBV7-2 and TRBJ2-7): GAGVSQSPSNKVTEKGKDVELRCDPISGHTALYWYRQSLGQGLEFLIYFQGNSAPDKSGLPSDRFSAERTGGSVSTLTIQRTQQEDSAVYLCASSSRRASGGVGSYEQYFGPGTRLTVT.

The rearrangement uses TRBV10-3 and TRBJ1-1; 8 bases line up with TRBD1. The CDR3 extends over 14 amino acids. CDR1 is ENHRY, CDR2 SYGVKD, per germline. V lost 6 bases and J lost 3; bases outside the gene matches: 6. The CDR3 nucleotides are TGTGCCATCAGGAGGACAGGGACGGACACTGAAGCTTTCTTT. Translating gives CAIRRTGTDTEAFF.

This clone was recorded only once. The V call is TRBV11-3, the J call TRBJ2-7; D gene unclear. The V gene's germline CDR1 is SGHNT and CDR2 YENEEA. V lost 1 base and J 0 bases, leaving 13 bases between the germline ends. The CDR3 runs to 16 residues. The CDR3 loop reads CASSLGSSSLSYEQYF. CDR3 nucleotide sequence: TGTGCCAGCAGCTTAGGGAGCAGTTCCCTCTCCTACGAGCAGTACTTC.

The rearrangement joins TRBV27 to TRBJ2-7; perhaps TRBD1 as D (6 bases). V was cut by 3 bases and J by 6 bases, with 15 bases left in between. CDR3 length: 14 residues. Per the germline V gene, CDR1 is MNHEY and CDR2 is SMNVEV (reference sequence). The CDR3 region is CASSFGLGAGEQYF. The CDR3 DNA reads as TGTGCCAGCAGTTTTGGGCTGGGGGCGGGCGAGCAGTACTTC.

V usage is TRBV9 and J usage is TRBJ1-4; 10 bases are shared with TRBD1. CDR1 is SGDLS and CDR2 is YYNGEE in the germline V gene. V gave up 3 bases and J gave up 0 bases; unmatched junction bases: 8. The CDR3 is 18 residues long. For the CDR3, the DNA is TGTGCCAGCAGCGCCGGGACAGGGGCACTTACAACTAATGAAAAACTGTTTTTT. It yields the protein CASSAGTGALTTNEKLFF.

Only a few counts were recorded for this clone. This chain links TRBV14 with TRBJ2-7; a possible D gene is TRBD2 (5 bases). V lost 0 bases, J lost 0 bases, and 15 bases lay in between. The CDR3 is made up of 17 amino acids. Germline V gene data show CDR1 as SGHDN and CDR2 as FVKESK. The CDR3: CASSQDRGGLSSYEQYF. The CDR3 nucleotides read TGTGCCAGCAGCCAAGATCGTGGAGGCTTGAGCTCCTACGAGCAGTACTTC.

This sequence joins TRBV4-3 and TRBJ1-6; 9 bases fit TRBD1. Germline V gene sequence: CDR1 LGHNA, CDR2 YSLEER. The CDR3 has 16 residues. Trimming took 4 bases from V and 7 from J; bases not matched to a gene: 8. This chain's CDR3 is CASSRITGGENSPLHF. CDR3 coding DNA: TGCGCCAGCAGCCGCATTACAGGGGGCGAAAATTCACCCCTCCACTTT.